The 9 T cell receptor beta chains reported below all come from one sample, sequenced in a study of blood T cell repertoires in COVID-19. The repertoire was sequenced with immunoSEQ multiplex PCR; TCRdb's copy has only in-frame clones and lacks some. The repertoire holds roughly 200,000 clones, with about nine tenths as singletons. The source material was peripheral blood. The receptors were gathered from a woman in her thirties with acute or convalescent COVID-19.

CDR3 sequence (DNA): TGTGCCAGCAGTTCCATTCTAGCGGGAGTCAGTGAGCAGTTCTTC. Translating it yields CASSSILAGVSEQFF. The genes are TRBV6-2 or TRBV6-3 and TRBJ2-1; 10 bases line up with TRBD2. V shed 4 bases and J 9 bases; nucleotides not matched to a gene: 9. Per germline, CDR1 MNHEY and CDR2 SVGEGT. The CDR3 sequence is 15 residues long.

The chain has TRBV7-2 and TRBJ1-1; D not resolved. In germline, CDR1 is SGHTA, CDR2 FQGNSA. This CDR3 is 13 amino acids long. With 1 base removed from V and 6 bases from J, the gap between germline ends came to 9 bases. CDR3 amino acids: CASSLGGSPEAFF. CDR3 nucleotide sequence: TGTGCCAGCAGCTTAGGAGGGAGTCCTGAAGCTTTCTTT. Variable domain in full (rest from reference TRBV7-2 and TRBJ1-1): GAGVSQSPSNKVTEKGKDVELRCDPISGHTALYWYRQSLGQGLEFLIYFQGNSAPDKSGLPSDRFSAERTGGSVSTLTIQRTQQEDSAVYLCASSLGGSPEAFFGQGTRLTVV.

Regarding this clone: Mismatch with germline at one junction end may stem from a read error. The V and J genes are TRBV7-6 and TRBJ2-5; the D is unclear. This CDR3 has 11 amino acids. The germline CDR1 and CDR2 sequences are SGHVS and FNYEAQ. Here the CDR3 reads CASGFKETQYF. CDR3 bases: TGTGCCAGCGGCTTTAAAGAGACCCAGTACTTC.

The chain is built from TRBV5-1 and TRBJ2-5; D gene uncertain. V lost 0 bases and J lost 5, with 8 bases in between. Germline assignment: CDR1 SGHRS and CDR2 YFSETQ. This CDR3 has 13 amino acids. CDR3: CASSLGGFETQYF. CDR3 nucleotides: TGCGCCAGCAGCTTGGGAGGTTTTGAGACCCAGTACTTC.

This clone was found once. V is TRBV30 and J is TRBJ2-1; a weak D match, TRBD1 (7 bases). The CDR3 loop spans 15 amino acids. Germline CDR1 is GTSNPN and CDR2 is SVGIG (reference sequence). The V end lost 1 base, the J end lost 0 bases, and 10 bases lay between the germline ends. The CDR3 sequence: CAWSAGGNSYNEQFF. DNA of the CDR3: TGTGCCTGGAGTGCAGGGGGGAACTCCTACAATGAGCAGTTCTTC.

V gene TRBV11-3 combines with J gene TRBJ2-6; 8 bases fit TRBD1. This CDR3 has 18 amino acids. The ends lost 5 bases at V and 0 bases at J; junction bases unmatched: 9. Germline V CDR1 and CDR2: SGHNT, YENEEA. The DNA for the CDR3 is TGTGCCAGCAGCCTGGGACAGGCCCCCTCCTCTGGGGCCAACGTCCTGACTTTC. As protein: CASSLGQAPSSGANVLTF. The entire variable domain, with the rest obtained from reference TRBV11-3 and TRBJ2-6, is as follows: EAGVVQSPRYKIIEKKQPVAFWCNPISGHNTLYWYLQNLGQGPELLIRYENEEAVDDSQLPKDRFSAERLKGVDSTLKIQPAELGDSAVYLCASSLGQAPSSGANVLTFGAGSRLTVL.

This chain joins TRBV10-3 and TRBJ1-1; D not resolved. The CDR3 consists of 13 residues. The V end was cut by 7 bases, the J end by 4 bases, with 13 bases between. Germline CDR1 reads ENHRY; CDR2 reads SYGVKD. The CDR3 bases are TGTGCCATCAAGGGCCCCGCGGGCACTGAAGCTTTCTTT. It encodes CAIKGPAGTEAFF.

V usage is TRBV11-2 and J usage is TRBJ2-5; the match to TRBD2 covers 7 bases. CDR3 length equals 14 residues. In germline, CDR1 is SGHAT, CDR2 FQNNGV. J lost 5 bases, V lost 1 base, and 4 bases had no gene match. CDR3 loop: CASSLGGGKETQYF. The CDR3 bases are TGTGCCAGCAGCTTAGGGGGAGGGAAGGAGACCCAGTACTTC.

The chain couples TRBV3-1 (or the pseudogene TRBV3-2) to TRBJ2-4; D is perhaps TRBD1 (6 bases). Per the germline V gene, CDR1 is LGHDT and CDR2 is YNNKEL (reference sequence). The CDR3 is made up of 11 amino acids. V dropped 5 bases and J dropped 11 bases, with 10 bases sitting between them. The CDR3 nucleotides are TGTGCCAGCAGCATACAGGGACTTCAGTACTTC. Amino acid sequence: CASSIQGLQYF.